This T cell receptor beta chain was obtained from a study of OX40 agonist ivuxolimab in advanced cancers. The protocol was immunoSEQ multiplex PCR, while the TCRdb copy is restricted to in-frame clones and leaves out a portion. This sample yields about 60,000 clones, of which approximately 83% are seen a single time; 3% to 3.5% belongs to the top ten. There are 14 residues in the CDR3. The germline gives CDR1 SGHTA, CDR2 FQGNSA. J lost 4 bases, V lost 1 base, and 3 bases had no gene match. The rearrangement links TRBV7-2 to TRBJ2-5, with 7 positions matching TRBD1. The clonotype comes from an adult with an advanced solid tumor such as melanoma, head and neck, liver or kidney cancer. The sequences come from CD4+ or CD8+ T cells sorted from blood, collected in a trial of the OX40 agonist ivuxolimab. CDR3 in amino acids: CASSLVPGGETQYF. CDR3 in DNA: TGTGCCAGCAGCTTAGTCCCAGGGGGAGAGACCCAGTACTTC. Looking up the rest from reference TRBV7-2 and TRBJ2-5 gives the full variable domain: GAGVSQSPSNKVTEKGKDVELRCDPISGHTALYWYRQSLGQGLEFLIYFQGNSAPDKSGLPSDRFSAERTGGSVSTLTIQRTQQEDSAVYLCASSLVPGGETQYFGPGTRLLVL.